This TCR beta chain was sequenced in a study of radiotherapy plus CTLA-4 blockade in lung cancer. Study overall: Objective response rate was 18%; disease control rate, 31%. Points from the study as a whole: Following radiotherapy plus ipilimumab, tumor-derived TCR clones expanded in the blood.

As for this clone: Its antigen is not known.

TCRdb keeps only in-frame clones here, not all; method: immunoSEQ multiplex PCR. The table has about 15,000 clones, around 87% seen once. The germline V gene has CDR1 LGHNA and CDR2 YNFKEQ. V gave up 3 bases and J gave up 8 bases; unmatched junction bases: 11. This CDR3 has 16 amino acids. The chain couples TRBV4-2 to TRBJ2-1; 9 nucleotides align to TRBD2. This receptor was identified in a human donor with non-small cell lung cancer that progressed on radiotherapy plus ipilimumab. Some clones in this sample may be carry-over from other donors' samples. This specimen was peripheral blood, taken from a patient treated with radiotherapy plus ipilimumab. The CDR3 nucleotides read TGTGCCAGCAGCCAGGAGGCGGTAGCGGGAGACTATGAGCAGTTCTTC. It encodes CASSQEAVAGDYEQFF.